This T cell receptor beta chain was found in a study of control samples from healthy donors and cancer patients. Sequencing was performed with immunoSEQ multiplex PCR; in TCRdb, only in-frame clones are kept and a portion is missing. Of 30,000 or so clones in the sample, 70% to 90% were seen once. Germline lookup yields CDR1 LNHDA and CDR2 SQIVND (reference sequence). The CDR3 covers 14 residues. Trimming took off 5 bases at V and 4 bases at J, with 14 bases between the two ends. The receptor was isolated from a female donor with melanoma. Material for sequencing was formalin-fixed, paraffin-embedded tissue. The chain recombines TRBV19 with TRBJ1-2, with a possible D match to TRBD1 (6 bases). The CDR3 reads CASSWGRGPYGYTF. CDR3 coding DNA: TGTGCCAGTAGTTGGGGCCGGGGGCCCTATGGCTACACCTTC.